The entry below describes one T cell receptor (beta chain). Antigen specificity is unknown. These data are taken from a study of T cell responses to AZD1222 COVID-19 vaccine. Study outcomes and limitations: There were mostly white British donors and more females than males, and clonal diversity was possibly underestimated. Rises in breadth and depth of Spike-specific TCRs came after two AZD1222 doses. Vaccine-associated CD4 TCRs ranged over spike, dominating at 160-218 and 743-854.

Libraries were prepared by immunoSEQ multiplex PCR; TCRdb keeps only in-frame clonotypes and omits some of them. This table has about 54,000 clones, about 89% appearing once. CDR3 length: 16 amino acids. Unmatched junction bases numbered 7, after V lost 0 bases and J lost 4 bases. CDR1 is SGDLS, CDR2 YYNGEE, per germline. This sequence joins TRBV9 and TRBJ1-2, with 9 positions matching TRBD1. Here the sequenced sample was peripheral blood, taken 28 days after the second AZD1222 dose. The receptor was isolated from an adult who received the AZD1222 COVID-19 vaccine. CDR3 DNA sequence: TGTGCCAGCAGCGTAGCGGGACAGGGATTAGCCTATGGCTACACCTTC. Translating it yields CASSVAGQGLAYGYTF.